The T cell receptor beta chain described here comes from a study of control samples from healthy donors and cancer patients. Generated by immunoSEQ multiplex PCR, the TCRdb table keeps only in-frame clones and is missing some. Here the sample spans around 99,000 clones, 85% to 90% being singletons. The sequence was collected from a woman between 45 and 65 years old in good health. Input material: blood.

The CDR3 nucleotides read TGTGCCAGCAGCCACCAAGTCGGCAGGGATTTACCCGGGGAGCTGTTTTTT. This translates into CASSHQVGRDLPGELFF. The V call is TRBV14, the J call TRBJ2-2; D is possibly TRBD1 (5 bases). V was shortened by 3 bases and J by 6 bases, with 20 bases between the two germline ends. Germline CDR1 SGHDN, CDR2 FVKESK. The CDR3 length is 17 residues.